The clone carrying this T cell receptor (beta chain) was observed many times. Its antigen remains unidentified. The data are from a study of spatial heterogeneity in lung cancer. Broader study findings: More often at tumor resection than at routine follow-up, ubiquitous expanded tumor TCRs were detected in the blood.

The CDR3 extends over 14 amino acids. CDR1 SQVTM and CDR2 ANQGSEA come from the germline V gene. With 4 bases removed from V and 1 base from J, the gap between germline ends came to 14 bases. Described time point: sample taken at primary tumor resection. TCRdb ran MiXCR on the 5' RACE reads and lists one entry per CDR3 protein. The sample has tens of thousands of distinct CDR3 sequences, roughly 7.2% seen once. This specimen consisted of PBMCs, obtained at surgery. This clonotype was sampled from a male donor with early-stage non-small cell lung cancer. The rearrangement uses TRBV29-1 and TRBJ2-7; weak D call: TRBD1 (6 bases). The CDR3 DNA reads TGCAGCGTTGTGCCAGGGGTTTTTTCCTACGAGCAGTACTTC. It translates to CSVVPGVFSYEQYF.